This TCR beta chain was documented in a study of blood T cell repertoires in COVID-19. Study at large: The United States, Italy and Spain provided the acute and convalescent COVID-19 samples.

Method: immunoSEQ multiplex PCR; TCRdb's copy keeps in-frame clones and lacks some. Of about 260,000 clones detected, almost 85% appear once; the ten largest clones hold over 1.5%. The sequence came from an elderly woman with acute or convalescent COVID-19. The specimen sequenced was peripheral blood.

As DNA, the CDR3 is TGTGCCAGCAGCCGGGGGACAGGGAGGTCGAGCTCCTACAATGAGCAGTTCTTC. Translation: CASSRGTGRSSSYNEQFF. The chain uses TRBV7-2 and TRBJ2-1; TRBD1 matches 9 bases. Per germline, CDR1 SGHTA and CDR2 FQGNSA. V dropped 5 bases and J dropped 0; count of bases not matched to a gene: 11. The CDR3 has 18 residues.